Listed here are 16 T cell receptor beta chains from one sample, sequenced in a study of CD8 T cells in Susac syndrome. Reverse transcription of roughly 0.45 to 1 ug RNA used random hexamers. TCRdb passed the immunoSEQ multiplex PCR reads through MiXCR, listing each CDR3 protein once. The sample includes around 280,000 distinct CDR3 sequences, 70% to 90% of them seen just once. Sequencing was performed on CD8+ T cells from PBMCs. The receptors come from a human donor with multiple sclerosis.

J is TRBJ2-7 and V is TRBV27; D may be TRBD2 (6 bases). The CDR3 has 13 amino acids. Deletions cut 2 bases from V and 7 bases from J, with 12 bases between. Germline CDR1 is MNHEY and CDR2 is SMNVEV (reference sequence). The CDR3 sequence is CASSLGGWREQYF. DNA for the CDR3: TGTGCCAGCAGTTTAGGGGGGTGGAGGGAGCAGTACTTC.

The chain uses TRBV6-1 and TRBJ2-1, with 13 bases matching TRBD2. V shed 5 bases and J 2 bases; nucleotides not matched to a gene: 6. This CDR3 is 17 amino acids long. Germline assignment: CDR1 MNHNS and CDR2 SASEGT. The CDR3, as DNA: TGTGCCAGCAGTCGGACTAGCGGGAGATACACCTACAATGAGCAGTTCTTC. It specifies CASSRTSGRYTYNEQFF.

The chain joins TRBV19 to TRBJ2-7, with D possibly TRBD1 on 5 matching bases. The CDR3 is 14 residues long. V was trimmed by 5 bases and J by 7 bases, leaving 18 bases between them. The germline V gene has CDR1 LNHDA and CDR2 SQIVND (reference sequence). For the CDR3, the DNA is TGTGCCAGTAGTTCTCCCCGTTTGGGGCCTGAGCAGTACTTC. Its translation is CASSSPRLGPEQYF.

The chain has TRBV5-5 and TRBJ1-1; 8 bases agree with TRBD1. The germline V gene encodes CDR1 SGHKS and CDR2 YYEKEE (reference sequence). CDR3 length: 17 amino acids. The V and J ends lost 0 bases and 1 base, in that order; junction bases with no gene match: 8. CDR3 coding DNA: TGTGCCAGCAGCTTGGTTCAGGGGGCCGGGAGGAACACTGAAGCTTTCTTT. Translated: CASSLVQGAGRNTEAFF.

The chain is built from TRBV6-1 and TRBJ2-4, with D perhaps TRBD2 (5 bases). The CDR3 length is 15 residues. The V end lost 4 bases, the J end lost 8 bases, and 18 bases lay between the germline ends. CDR1 and CDR2 from the germline V gene are MNHNS and SASEGT. The CDR3 region is CASSASGVLVDIQYF. CDR3 DNA sequence: TGTGCCAGCAGTGCATCCGGGGTTCTAGTGGACATTCAGTACTTC.

CDR3 DNA: TGTGCCAGCAGTGGCCTTAGGACAGGAGCACGCAATGAGCAGTTCTTC. As protein: CASSGLRTGARNEQFF. This chain uses TRBV2 with TRBJ2-1; TRBD1 aligns across 7 bases. The CDR3 has 16 residues. CDR1 and CDR2 (germline): SNHLY, FYNNEI. V shed 4 bases, J shed 6 bases, and the junction held 12 bases outside the gene matches. Looking up the rest from reference TRBV2 and TRBJ2-1 gives the full variable domain: EPEVTQTPSHQVTQMGQEVILRCVPISNHLYFYWYRQILGQKVEFLVSFYNNEISEKSEIFDDQFSVERPDGSNFTLKIRSTKLEDSAMYFCASSGLRTGARNEQFFGPGTRLTVL.

CDR3 sequence reads: CASSPRRGMNTEAFF. CDR3 bases: TGTGCCAGCAGTCCCCGGCGAGGAATGAACACTGAAGCTTTCTTT. The chain combines TRBV28 with TRBJ1-1; no clear D. There are 15 residues in the CDR3. Trimming cost V 5 bases and J 0 bases, with 13 bases left between them. Germline CDR1 is MDHEN and CDR2 is SYDVKM.

The rearrangement links TRBV9 to TRBJ1-3, with D uncertain. CDR3 size: 14 residues. Trimming left V 4 bases short and J 4 bases short, with 12 bases between. Germline V CDR1 and CDR2: SGDLS, YYNGEE. The CDR3 coding sequence is TGTGCCAGCAGCACCCAGGTTAGCGGAAACACCATATATTTT. This encodes CASSTQVSGNTIYF.

The rearrangement links TRBV6-5 to TRBJ2-1; D possibly matches TRBD1 or TRBD2 (5 bases each). The CDR3 extends over 14 amino acids. Germline CDR1 is MNHEY and CDR2 is SVGAGI. Deletions cut 4 bases from V and 7 bases from J, with 14 bases between. This chain's CDR3 is CASSSSGGGNEQFF. CDR3 in DNA: TGTGCCAGCAGTTCCTCGGGTGGGGGAAATGAGCAGTTCTTC.

In its sample, this clonotype was seen once. The CDR3 DNA is TGTGCCAGCAGCCCGCGTCTAGCCTCCCAAGAGACCCAGTACTTC. It is translated as CASSPRLASQETQYF. The chain employs TRBV13 and TRBJ2-5; perhaps TRBD2 as D (5 bases). Trimming cost V 5 bases and J 1 base, with 14 bases left between them. This CDR3 has 15 residues. CDR1 is PRHDT and CDR2 is FYEKMQ in the germline V gene (reference sequence). The complete variable domain, with remaining parts taken from reference TRBV13 and TRBJ2-5, reads AAGVIQSPRHLIKEKRETATLKCYPIPRHDTVYWYQQGPGQDPQFLISFYEKMQSDKGSIPDRFSAQQFSDYHSELNMSSLELGDSALYFCASSPRLASQETQYFGPGTRLLVL.

The V gene is TRBV7-2, the J gene TRBJ1-1, with 8 nucleotides matching TRBD1. The V segment lost 5 bases and the J segment 8 bases; nucleotides outside the gene matches: 13. Looked up from germline, CDR1 is SGHTA and CDR2 is FQGNSA. This CDR3 is built from 15 residues. CDR3 in DNA: TGTGCCAGCAGCCCCGGACAGGGAAGCGCCACAGAAGCTTTCTTT. Translation gives CASSPGQGSATEAFF.

The rearrangement uses TRBV27 and TRBJ2-1, with 11 positions matching TRBD2. The CDR3 runs to 17 residues. J was trimmed by 4 bases and V by 5 bases; bases with no gene match: 10. CDR1 MNHEY and CDR2 SMNVEV come from the germline V gene (reference sequence). As DNA, the CDR3 is TGTGCCAGCAGTCTCACCTTTGGGACTAGCGGTTACAATGAGCAGTTCTTC. It translates to CASSLTFGTSGYNEQFF.

The genes are TRBV30 and TRBJ2-7; D possibly corresponds to TRBD2 (5 bases). The CDR3 contains 12 residues. Germline CDR1 and CDR2: GTSNPN and SVGIG (reference sequence). The ends were cut back, 4 bases at V and 2 bases at J, with 9 bases in the middle. The CDR3 sequence: CAWTAGTYEQYF. Written as DNA, the CDR3 is TGTGCCTGGACCGCGGGTACCTACGAGCAGTACTTC. Full variable domain (outside the CDR3, taken from reference TRBV30 and TRBJ2-7): SQTIHQWPATLVQPVGSPLSLECTVEGTSNPNLYWYRQAAGRGLQLLFYSVGIGQISSEVPQNLSASRPQDRQFILSSKKLLLSDSGFYLCAWTAGTYEQYFGPGTRLTVT.

The chain combines TRBV6-6 with TRBJ2-7; 8 bases fit TRBD2. Losses at the gene ends were 6 bases for V and 3 bases for J; bases not matched to a gene: 10. Per germline, CDR1 MNHNY and CDR2 SVGAGI (reference sequence). The CDR3 consists of 15 residues. The CDR3 here is CASSRSLREGYEQYF. The CDR3 DNA follows: TGTGCCAGCAGCCGTTCGCTCCGGGAGGGCTACGAGCAGTACTTC.

The chain employs TRBV5-4 and TRBJ1-1, with D possibly matching TRBD1 (6 bases). V lost 7 bases and J 1 base, leaving 11 bases between the germline ends. The CDR3 has 13 amino acids. CDR1 is SGHNT and CDR2 is YYREEE in the germline V gene (reference sequence). CDR3 in amino acids: CASSGHSNTEAFF. The CDR3, as DNA: TGTGCCAGCTCGGGACACTCGAACACTGAAGCTTTCTTT.

This clonotype was recorded once. V and J are TRBV10-3 and TRBJ2-1; possibly TRBD2 for D (6 bases). The length of the CDR3 is 14 residues. Germline-derived CDR1 and CDR2 are ENHRY and SYGVKD. V lost 6 bases and J 6 bases, leaving 15 bases between the germline ends. DNA of the CDR3: TGTGCCATCAGGCCCCCGGGACTTCCCAATGAGCAGTTCTTC. Its protein product is CAIRPPGLPNEQFF.